This T cell receptor (beta chain) came from a study of T cell responses to AZD1222 COVID-19 vaccine. Study outcomes and limitations: Sampled repertoires all dated from after the peak T cell response.

Points on this clone: The antigen is not known.

Method: immunoSEQ multiplex PCR; TCRdb's copy keeps in-frame clones and lacks some. Among some 110,000 clones listed, 82% were seen once. Germline values: CDR1 SEHNR, CDR2 FQNEAQ (reference sequence). The CDR3 sequence is 18 residues long. J was trimmed by 1 base and V by 5 bases; bases with no gene match: 8. The TCR was taken from an adult in good health. The sequences come from peripheral blood, collected on day 0 of AZD1222 vaccination. The rearrangement joins TRBV7-9 to TRBJ2-3; 14 bases agree with TRBD2. CDR3 bases: TGTGCCAGCAGCCCCGGGACTAGCGGGGGTTGGCGCACAGATACGCAGTATTTT. Translating gives CASSPGTSGGWRTDTQYF.